This section outlines one T cell receptor (beta chain) sequence together with its context. Its target is unknown. The entry originates in a study of cytomegalovirus exposure and HLA in healthy donors. The study's findings and limits: CMV serostatus was the only immune exposure information that was available. For most subjects, TCR beta sequences were reported to predict HLA-A and HLA-B alleles with accuracy.

Primers for the PCR totalled 60 Vbeta and 13 Jbeta. Using immunoSEQ multiplex PCR, the repertoire was profiled, and TCRdb retains in-frame clones only, with some absent. The sample has some 170,000 clones; around 81% are singletons. The CDR3 extends over 12 amino acids. V lost 1 base and J 6 bases, leaving 7 bases between the germline ends. From germline, CDR1 is MDHEN and CDR2 SYDVKM. The TCR was taken from a woman aged 30 to 39 in good health and CMV-seronegative. This sequence joins TRBV28 and TRBJ2-7, with no clear D. Sequencing was done on a sample of PBMCs. CDR3 nucleotides: TGTGCCAGCAGTTTATTGGGCAGCGAGCAGTACTTC. Its protein is CASSLLGSEQYF.